Each of the 15 T cell receptor beta chains below was sequenced from the same sample in a study of beta chain features in type 1 diabetes. Of the isolated RNA, all was reverse transcribed, and so the sequenced material was expressed TCRB transcripts. Sequenced by immunoSEQ multiplex PCR; TCRdb stores in-frame clones only, minus some. This table has about 350,000 clones, roughly a fifth appearing once. Input material: naive CD4+ T cells from blood. These receptors originate from a woman between 18 and 29 years old in good health.

This chain connects TRBV9 to TRBJ1-2, with 9 nucleotides matching TRBD1. V lost 5 bases to trimming and J lost 2 bases; unmatched junction nucleotides: 4. This CDR3 contains 14 residues. Germline CDR1 and CDR2: SGDLS and YYNGEE. The CDR3 region is CASRPTGGNYGYTF. The CDR3 nucleotides are TGTGCCAGCAGACCAACAGGGGGCAACTATGGCTACACCTTC.

This clone was recorded a few times. CDR3 loop: CAISVRETYNEQFF. The CDR3 DNA sequence: TGTGCCATCAGTGTTCGGGAGACCTACAATGAGCAGTTCTTC. The genes are TRBV10-3 and TRBJ2-1; a possible D gene is TRBD2 (6 bases). Germline V gene data show CDR1 as ENHRY and CDR2 as SYGVKD. This CDR3 is built from 14 residues. Trimming left V 4 bases short and J 2 bases short, with 9 bases between.

The rearrangement links TRBV7-9 to TRBJ2-1; D unresolved. This CDR3 is 13 amino acids long. V was cut by 5 bases and J by 2 bases, with 7 bases left in between. Looked up from germline, CDR1 is SEHNR and CDR2 is FQNEAQ (reference sequence). CDR3 nucleotides: TGTGCCAGCAGCGAAACTGCCTACAATGAGCAGTTCTTC. Its translation is CASSETAYNEQFF.

This clone came up a few times. This chain connects TRBV5-1 to TRBJ2-3; TRBD2 is a possible D gene (5 bases). The CDR3 is 15 amino acids. The V gene lost 6 bases and the J gene lost 1 base, with 15 bases spanning the gap. Germline CDR1 is SGHRS and CDR2 is YFSETQ. This CDR3 reads CASNTGIHRTDTQYF. The CDR3 DNA reads TGCGCCAGCAACACCGGGATCCACCGCACAGATACGCAGTATTTT.

V usage is TRBV5-1 and J usage is TRBJ2-5; TRBD2 might be the D (6 bases). Trimming removed 3 bases at V and 5 bases at J, with 14 bases between. Germline V gene sequence: CDR1 SGHRS, CDR2 YFSETQ. The CDR3 extends over 14 amino acids. In nucleotides, the CDR3 is TGCGCCAGCAGCTCGTCTAGCGCACAGGAGACCCAGTACTTC. Its translation: CASSSSSAQETQYF.

The chain combines TRBV2 with TRBJ2-1; TRBD2 matches 12 bases. Germline loops: CDR1 SNHLY, CDR2 FYNNEI. Unmatched junction bases numbered 5, after V lost 6 bases and J lost 8 bases. The CDR3 loop spans 14 amino acids. The CDR3 loop reads CASRGGTSGYEQFF. CDR3 nucleotide sequence: TGTGCCAGCAGGGGCGGGACTAGCGGGTATGAGCAGTTCTTC. The full variable domain, with the rest looked up from reference TRBV2 and TRBJ2-1, is EPEVTQTPSHQVTQMGQEVILRCVPISNHLYFYWYRQILGQKVEFLVSFYNNEISEKSEIFDDQFSVERPDGSNFTLKIRSTKLEDSAMYFCASRGGTSGYEQFFGPGTRLTVL.

The gene calls are TRBV5-1 and TRBJ2-7; weak D call: TRBD1 (6 bases). The CDR3 loop spans 17 amino acids. With 4 bases removed from V and 2 bases from J, the gap between germline ends came to 22 bases. Germline lookup yields CDR1 SGHRS and CDR2 YFSETQ. CDR3 sequence reads: CASSLFARGGFAYEQYF. In DNA form, the CDR3 reads TGCGCCAGCAGCCTATTTGCCCGAGGGGGATTTGCCTACGAGCAGTACTTC.

This chain uses TRBV5-4 with TRBJ2-3; 10 nucleotides match TRBD1. With V trimmed by 0 bases and J by 4 bases, 5 bases remained unmatched. The CDR3 loop spans 16 amino acids. The germline gives CDR1 SGHNT, CDR2 YYREEE (reference sequence). As DNA, the CDR3 is TGTGCCAGCAGCTTGGCTGGGACAGGGGACGCAGATACGCAGTATTTT. This sequence encodes CASSLAGTGDADTQYF.

The genes are TRBV5-1 and TRBJ2-1, with 10 nucleotides matching TRBD2. The length of the CDR3 is 19 residues. Germline V gene sequence: CDR1 SGHRS, CDR2 YFSETQ. The V gene end was trimmed by 1 base and the J gene end by 0 bases; junction bases not matched to a gene: 10. The CDR3, as DNA: TGCGCCAGCAGCTTGCGGGCTAGCGGGGGCCCTATCTCCTACAATGAGCAGTTCTTC. It yields the protein CASSLRASGGPISYNEQFF.

This chain connects TRBV30 to TRBJ1-5; possible D gene TRBD1, 6 bases. The germline gives CDR1 GTSNPN, CDR2 SVGIG (reference sequence). The CDR3 contains 13 residues. V was pared by 2 bases and J by 7 bases, with 12 bases between. The CDR3, as DNA: TGTGCCTGGAGTCTACAGGGTGGCCAGCCCCAGCATTTT. Translating it yields CAWSLQGGQPQHF.

The CDR3 region is CASSPPGNYGYTF. The CDR3 DNA reads TGTGCCAGCTCACCACCGGGCAACTATGGCTACACCTTC. The V gene is TRBV18, the J gene TRBJ1-2; D is undetermined. Deletions cut 0 bases from V and 2 bases from J, with 4 bases between. This CDR3 is 13 amino acids long. Germline V gene data show CDR1 as KGHSH and CDR2 as LQKENI. The whole variable domain, remainder taken from reference TRBV18 and TRBJ1-2, is NAGVMQNPRHLVRRRGQEARLRCSPMKGHSHVYWYRQLPEEGLKFMVYLQKENIIDESGMPKERFSAEFPKEGPSILRIQQVVRGDSAAYFCASSPPGNYGYTFGSGTRLTVV.

The chain has TRBV2 and TRBJ2-3, with unresolved D. There are 13 residues in the CDR3. CDR1 and CDR2 (germline): SNHLY, FYNNEI. The ends were cut back, 1 base at V and 5 bases at J, with 7 bases in the middle. CDR3 coding DNA: TGTGCCAGCAGTGAAGGGTCCAGAGATACGCAGTATTTT. It specifies CASSEGSRDTQYF.

The chain carries TRBV6-5 and TRBJ2-7; 9 nucleotides agree with TRBD1. Germline trimming cut 6 bases from V and 6 bases from J; bases unmatched to any gene: 6. The CDR3 is 13 amino acids. From germline, CDR1 is MNHEY and CDR2 SVGAGI. The CDR3 DNA is TGTGCCAGCAGCCGTAACAGGGGGCGCGAGCAGTACTTC. This encodes CASSRNRGREQYF.

The chain has TRBV5-1 and TRBJ2-5; a possible D gene is TRBD1 (6 bases). V lost 7 bases and J 2 bases, leaving 9 bases between the germline ends. The germline gives CDR1 SGHRS, CDR2 YFSETQ. The CDR3 totals 12 residues. For the CDR3, the DNA is TGCGCCAGCCGGCAGGGGCAAGAGACCCAGTACTTC. The encoded protein is CASRQGQETQYF.

The chain couples TRBV6-6 to TRBJ1-5, with a tentative D call TRBD1 (5 bases). V lost 9 bases, J lost 0 bases, and 9 bases lay in between. Germline assignment: CDR1 MNHNY and CDR2 SVGAGI (reference sequence). The CDR3 runs to 13 residues. CDR3 sequence reads: CASSRDSNQPQHF. CDR3 nucleotide sequence: TGTGCCAGTAGCAGGGATAGCAATCAGCCCCAGCATTTT.